This is a list of T cell receptor beta chains from one sample in a study of PD-L1 blockade in urothelial cancer. Measured with immunoSEQ multiplex PCR; TCRdb has only the in-frame clones, and not every one. The table has some 45,000 clones, around 88% seen once; the top ten hold approximately 4.1%. The sample consisted of PBMCs, taken around atezolizumab (anti-PD-L1) treatment. The source is an elderly man with urothelial cancer. The CDR3 runs from the conserved cysteine through the conserved F or W. Fields, in order: J gene, D gene, V gene, CDR3 DNA, CDR3 protein. A D gene is named only where the DNA matches it firmly.

j_call: TRBJ1-5
d_call: .
v_call: TRBV28
cdr3_nt: TGTGCCAGCAGGTCCGGGACAAGCAATCAGCCCCAGCATTTT
cdr3_aa: CASRSGTSNQPQHF

j_call: TRBJ2-3
d_call: TRBD2
v_call: TRBV5-6
cdr3_nt: TGTGCCAGCAGCTTGGAAGGTAGCGGGGTAGATACGCAGTATTTT
cdr3_aa: CASSLEGSGVDTQYF

j_call: TRBJ2-3
d_call: TRBD1
v_call: TRBV6-5
cdr3_nt: TGTGCCAGCATTACAGGGGCGGATACGCAGTATTTT
cdr3_aa: CASITGADTQYF

j_call: TRBJ1-6
d_call: TRBD1
v_call: TRBV15
cdr3_nt: TGTGCCACCAGCAGGGGACAGGGGTATTCACCCCTCCACTTT
cdr3_aa: CATSRGQGYSPLHF

j_call: TRBJ2-5
d_call: .
v_call: TRBV14
cdr3_nt: TGTGCCAGCAGCTCCGCTTTTAGGGGGGAGACCCAGTACTTC
cdr3_aa: CASSSAFRGETQYF

j_call: TRBJ2-3
d_call: .
v_call: TRBV5-1
cdr3_nt: TGCGCCAGCAGTCGAACAGGGTCTGGCACAGATACGCAGTATTTT
cdr3_aa: CASSRTGSGTDTQYF

j_call: TRBJ2-7
d_call: TRBD1
v_call: TRBV19
cdr3_nt: TGTGCCAGTAGTGCGACAGGGGCTTTGTCTCTCGAGCAGTACTTC
cdr3_aa: CASSATGALSLEQYF

j_call: TRBJ2-1
d_call: .
v_call: TRBV11-3
cdr3_nt: TGTGCCAGCAGCTTAGGCGGCTCCTACAATGAGCAGTTCTTC
cdr3_aa: CASSLGGSYNEQFF

j_call: TRBJ1-5
d_call: TRBD1
v_call: TRBV7-9
cdr3_nt: TGTGCCAGCAGCTTAGGGCGGGACAGTTATCAGCCCCAGCATTTT
cdr3_aa: CASSLGRDSYQPQHF

j_call: TRBJ1-1
d_call: .
v_call: TRBV5-5
cdr3_nt: TGTGCCAGCAGCTTTCTTGGACAGACGAACACTGAAGCTTTCTTT
cdr3_aa: CASSFLGQTNTEAFF

j_call: TRBJ2-7
d_call: TRBD2
v_call: TRBV7-2
cdr3_nt: TGTGCCAGCAGCTCGCCCACGGGAGGTTACGAGCAGTACTTC
cdr3_aa: CASSSPTGGYEQYF

j_call: TRBJ1-1
d_call: TRBD1
v_call: TRBV13
cdr3_nt: TGTGCCAGCAGTCTAACAGGGGGCAAGAACGCTGAAGCTTTCTTT
cdr3_aa: CASSLTGGKNAEAFF

j_call: TRBJ2-7
d_call: .
v_call: TRBV11-2
cdr3_nt: TGTGCCAGCAGCTTAGATCGGGGAGACAAGTACTTC
cdr3_aa: CASSLDRGDKYF

j_call: TRBJ2-7
d_call: .
v_call: TRBV6-5
cdr3_nt: TGTGCCAGCAGTTACTCGAGGACTCAACCTCCGTACTTC
cdr3_aa: CASSYSRTQPPYF

j_call: TRBJ1-5
d_call: TRBD1
v_call: TRBV19
cdr3_nt: TGTGCCAGTTCCCACAGGGGGAATCAGCCCCAGCATTTT
cdr3_aa: CASSHRGNQPQHF

j_call: TRBJ2-1
d_call: .
v_call: TRBV11-2
cdr3_nt: TGTGCCAGCAGCTTAGGTCAGCGAGTTTTGATGTACAATGAGCAGTTCTTC
cdr3_aa: CASSLGQRVLMYNEQFF

j_call: TRBJ2-5
d_call: .
v_call: TRBV11-2
cdr3_nt: TGTGCCAGCAGCTTAGTCCGAGAGACCCAGTACTTC
cdr3_aa: CASSLVRETQYF

j_call: TRBJ1-4
d_call: .
v_call: TRBV30
cdr3_nt: TGTGCCTGGAATCGACAGGCAACTAATGAAAAACTGTTTTTT
cdr3_aa: CAWNRQATNEKLFF

j_call: TRBJ1-3
d_call: TRBD1
v_call: TRBV5-1
cdr3_nt: TGCGCCAGCAGCCCGGACAGGGGGCGGTCTGGAAACACCATATATTTT
cdr3_aa: CASSPDRGRSGNTIYF